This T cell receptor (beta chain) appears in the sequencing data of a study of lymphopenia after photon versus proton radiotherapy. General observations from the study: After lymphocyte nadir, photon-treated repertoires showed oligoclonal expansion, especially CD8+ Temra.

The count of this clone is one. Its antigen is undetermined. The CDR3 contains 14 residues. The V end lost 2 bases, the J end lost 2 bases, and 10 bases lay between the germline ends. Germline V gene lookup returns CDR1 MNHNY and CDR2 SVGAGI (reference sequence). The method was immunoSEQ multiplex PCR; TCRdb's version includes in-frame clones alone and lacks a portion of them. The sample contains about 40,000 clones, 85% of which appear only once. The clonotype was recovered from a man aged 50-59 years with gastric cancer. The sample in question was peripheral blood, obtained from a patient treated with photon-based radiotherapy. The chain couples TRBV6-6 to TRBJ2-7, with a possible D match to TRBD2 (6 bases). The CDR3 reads CASSYNREPYEQYF. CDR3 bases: TGTGCCAGCAGTTACAACCGGGAGCCCTACGAGCAGTACTTC.